This entry lists 19 T cell receptor beta chains sequenced from one sample in a study of blood T cell repertoires in COVID-19. Sequencing used immunoSEQ multiplex PCR; TCRdb keeps in-frame clones, though not all of them. The table has approximately 180,000 clones, 70% to 90% seen once. Material: peripheral blood. The receptors come from a human donor with active or convalescent COVID-19. The donor label of this sample is uncertain.

This clone was seen a single time. J is TRBJ2-1 and V is TRBV9; D is uncertain. Germline loops: CDR1 SGDLS, CDR2 YYNGEE. V was trimmed by 1 base and J by 7 bases, leaving 6 bases between them. There are 12 residues in the CDR3. The CDR3 spells CASSVYENEQFF. The DNA for the CDR3 is TGTGCCAGCAGCGTATATGAGAATGAGCAGTTCTTC.

The V gene is TRBV7-9, the J gene TRBJ2-5, with 9 bases aligning to TRBD2. Germline V gene sequence: CDR1 SEHNR, CDR2 FQNEAQ (reference sequence). The CDR3 consists of 16 residues. V shed 4 bases, J shed 4 bases, and the junction held 10 bases outside the gene matches. CDR3 sequence: CASSSTSGWRGETQYF. The CDR3 bases are TGTGCCAGCAGCTCGACTAGCGGCTGGCGCGGAGAGACCCAGTACTTC.

The chain couples TRBV15 to TRBJ1-4; TRBD1 matches at 7 bases. The CDR3 contains 16 residues. V shed 6 bases and J 0 bases; nucleotides not matched to a gene: 7. Germline lookup yields CDR1 LNHNV and CDR2 YYDKDF (reference sequence). CDR3 nucleotide sequence: TGTGCCACCAGTCAAGGGGGCCCCGCAACTAATGAAAAACTGTTTTTT. This sequence encodes CATSQGGPATNEKLFF.

The chain has TRBV24-1 and TRBJ1-4; D not certain. Trimming cost V 4 bases and J 5 bases, with 4 bases left between them. The V gene's germline CDR1 is KGHDR and CDR2 SFDVKD. The CDR3 spans 12 residues. The CDR3 protein is CATSDQNEKLFF. In nucleotides, the CDR3 is TGTGCCACCAGTGACCAGAATGAAAAACTGTTTTTT.

The chain couples TRBV28 to TRBJ2-2; D is unclear. This CDR3 is 17 amino acids long. Germline lookup yields CDR1 MDHEN and CDR2 SYDVKM. The V gene lost 2 bases and the J gene lost 1 base, with 14 bases spanning the gap. The CDR3: CASSLQRLRWNTGELFF. CDR3 in DNA: TGTGCCAGCAGTTTACAGCGACTGAGGTGGAACACCGGGGAGCTGTTTTTT.

This rearrangement joins TRBV18 to TRBJ2-1; D call uncertain. Germline-derived CDR1 and CDR2 are KGHSH and LQKENI. The ends were cut back, 0 bases at V and 8 bases at J, with 8 bases in the middle. The length of the CDR3 is 13 residues. CDR3 amino acids: CASSPPLSDEQFF. The CDR3 region has the DNA TGTGCCAGCTCACCACCTTTGAGCGATGAGCAGTTCTTC.

This clone was detected once. The rearrangement joins TRBV5-4 to TRBJ2-5, with TRBD1 identical over 7 bases. J lost 3 bases, V lost 0 bases, and 8 bases had no gene match. The CDR3 runs to 16 residues. Looked up from germline, CDR1 is SGHNT and CDR2 is YYREEE (reference sequence). This CDR3 reads CASSLGDSGLKETQYF. As DNA, the CDR3 is TGTGCCAGCAGCTTGGGGGACAGCGGTCTAAAAGAGACCCAGTACTTC.

V usage is TRBV5-3 and J usage is TRBJ2-7; 7 bases align to TRBD2. TRBV5-3 is given ORF status, its function remaining uncertain. The CDR3 is 17 residues long. V was pared by 0 bases and J by 3 bases, with 12 bases of the junction left unmatched. The CDR3 region is CARSLGPKGGRRYEQYF. In DNA form, the CDR3 reads TGTGCCAGAAGCTTGGGACCGAAGGGCGGGAGACGCTACGAGCAGTACTTC.

V usage is TRBV7-9 and J usage is TRBJ2-7; D is uncertain. Germline CDR1 reads SEHNR; CDR2 reads FQNEAQ (reference sequence). V gave up 5 bases and J gave up 0 bases, with 2 bases separating them. CDR3 size: 11 residues. The CDR3 loop is CASSHSYEQYF. The CDR3, as DNA: TGTGCCAGCAGCCACTCCTACGAGCAGTACTTC.

This chain uses TRBV6-2 or TRBV6-3 with TRBJ1-5, with a tentative D call TRBD1 (6 bases). CDR1 and CDR2 (germline): MNHEY, SVGEGT. The ends were cut back, 6 bases at V and 4 bases at J, with 19 bases in the middle. The CDR3 is 16 residues long. The CDR3 DNA reads as TGTGCCAGCAGCACCTTCGAGGGCAGGGGAAATCAGCCCCAGCATTTT. It codes for CASSTFEGRGNQPQHF.

The chain combines TRBV19 with TRBJ2-3; tentative D call: TRBD2 (5 bases). The CDR3 totals 14 residues. V lost 3 bases and J lost 1, with 8 bases in between. The germline V gene has CDR1 LNHDA and CDR2 SQIVND (reference sequence). For the CDR3, the DNA is TGTGCCAGTAGTATCCTCGGGGGCACAGATACGCAGTATTTT. Protein: CASSILGGTDTQYF. The full variable domain, rest sourced from reference TRBV19 and TRBJ2-3, is DGGITQSPKYLFRKEGQNVTLSCEQNLNHDAMYWYRQDPGQGLRLIYYSQIVNDFQKGDIAEGYSVSREKKESFPLTVTSAQKNPTAFYLCASSILGGTDTQYFGPGTRLTVL.

The chain couples TRBV5-1 to TRBJ2-3; TRBD1 matches at 7 bases. CDR3 length equals 16 residues. CDR1 and CDR2 (germline): SGHRS, YFSETQ. After removal of 4 bases from V and 4 bases from J, the junction contained 12 bases not matched to a gene. CDR3 nucleotide sequence: TGCGCCAGCAGCCCCAATCCCAGGGGGTATGCAGATACGCAGTATTTT. This sequence encodes CASSPNPRGYADTQYF.

The CDR3 sequence is CASSLPGTGYTEAFF. CDR3 nucleotide sequence: TGTGCCAGCAGCTTACCCGGGACAGGGTACACTGAAGCTTTCTTT. This chain uses TRBV5-4 with TRBJ1-1, with 9 bases that match TRBD1. CDR1 and CDR2 (germline): SGHNT, YYREEE (reference sequence). V was clipped by 2 bases and J by 3 bases; unmatched bases: 5. The CDR3 loop spans 15 amino acids. Complete variable domain (other parts from reference TRBV5-4 and TRBJ1-1): ETGVTQSPTHLIKTRGQQVTLRCSSQSGHNTVSWYQQALGQGPQFIFQYYREEENGRGNFPPRFSGLQFPNYSSELNVNALELDDSALYLCASSLPGTGYTEAFFGQGTRLTVV.

CDR3: CASSSLWRGGRETQYF. CDR3 DNA sequence: TGTGCCAGCAGCTCCCTTTGGCGGGGGGGCCGTGAGACCCAGTACTTC. The J gene is TRBJ2-5, the V gene TRBV7-2, with 9 nucleotides matching TRBD2. Germline CDR1 reads SGHTA; CDR2 reads FQGNSA. The length of the CDR3 is 16 residues. Trimming took 4 bases from V and 5 from J; bases not matched to a gene: 11.

The CDR3 DNA follows: TGCAGCGTTGGGTCTAATCAAAAAAACATTCAGTACTTC. Protein: CSVGSNQKNIQYF. This chain connects TRBV29-1 to TRBJ2-4, with D uncertain. Germline CDR1 and CDR2: SQVTM and ANQGSEA. This CDR3 has 13 residues. The V and J ends lost 4 bases and 4 bases respectively, with 11 bases between them.

The V gene is TRBV6-5, the J gene TRBJ1-6, with D unresolved. This CDR3 has 14 amino acids. V was trimmed by 2 bases and J by 11 bases, leaving 13 bases between them. In germline, CDR1 is MNHEY, CDR2 SVGAGI. DNA of the CDR3: TGTGCCAGCAGTTACGGGCAGTATAGTCCACCCCTCCACTTT. It translates to CASSYGQYSPPLHF.

The chain carries TRBV10-2 and TRBJ2-7; 7 bases are a match to TRBD2. The ends lost 2 bases at V and 4 bases at J; junction bases unmatched: 8. CDR1 and CDR2 from the germline V gene are WSHSY and SAAADI. There are 15 residues in the CDR3. The CDR3 region is CASSEKWEGRYEQYF. The CDR3 DNA sequence: TGCGCCAGCAGTGAGAAGTGGGAGGGCCGGTACGAGCAGTACTTC.

The chain links TRBV5-1 to TRBJ2-1; possible D gene TRBD2, 5 bases. Germline loops: CDR1 SGHRS, CDR2 YFSETQ. The V end lost 4 bases, the J end lost 2 bases, and 13 bases lay between the germline ends. CDR3 length: 15 amino acids. The CDR3 coding sequence is TGCGCCAGCAGCCGGCGGGTGGTCCCCTACAATGAGCAGTTCTTC. This gives the protein CASSRRVVPYNEQFF.

This clone was detected once. The chain has TRBV6-2 or TRBV6-3 and TRBJ2-1; possible D gene TRBD2, 5 bases. V gave up 0 bases and J gave up 7 bases, with 19 bases separating them. Germline V gene sequence: CDR1 MNHEY, CDR2 SVGEGT. The CDR3 extends over 17 amino acids. CDR3 DNA: TGTGCCAGCAGTTACTCAAGGGCGACTACCGCCTGGAATGAGCAGTTCTTC. Translated: CASSYSRATTAWNEQFF.